This T cell receptor beta chain was recorded in a study of identical twins. Trimming stripped 0 bases from V and 7 bases from J, with 10 bases between. Germline CDR1 SGHRS, CDR2 YFSETQ. The CDR3 length is 13 residues. TCRdb reprocessed the 5' RACE reads via MiXCR and lists one record per CDR3 protein. The sample has hundreds of thousands of distinct CDR3 sequences, around 5.7% seen once. General observations from the study: Model-predicted out-of-frame TCR alpha sharing fell below observed values in monozygotic twins.

This clonotype was counted between two and nine times. As yet, its antigen is unknown. Healthy Caucasian individuals made up all the donors. The clonotype originates from a young man in good health. The chain carries TRBV5-1 and TRBJ1-2, with D possibly matching TRBD1 (5 bases). Sample: naive T cells sorted from blood. The CDR3 loop is CASSLGQILGYTF. The CDR3 nucleotides read TGCGCCAGCAGCTTGGGACAGATCCTTGGCTACACCTTC.